This T cell receptor (beta chain) stems from a study of cytomegalovirus exposure and HLA in healthy donors. Looked up from germline, CDR1 is SQVTM and CDR2 is ANQGSEA. Trimming left V 4 bases short and J 0 bases short, with 9 bases between. CDR3 length: 13 amino acids. Primers included in the PCR were 60 Vbeta and 13 Jbeta primers. Using immunoSEQ multiplex PCR, the repertoire was profiled, and TCRdb retains in-frame clones only, with some absent. Altogether about 180,000 clones are present, almost 85% being singletons, with the ten largest covering 0.5%. The sample comprised PBMCs. The chain employs TRBV29-1 and TRBJ1-2; D ambiguous. The sequence derives from a woman aged 45-60 years in good health and CMV-seronegative. CDR3 nucleotide sequence: TGCAGCGTTGTAACCCCTACTAACTATGGCTACACCTTC. It yields the protein CSVVTPTNYGYTF.